One and the same sample provided the 2 T cell receptor beta chains below, sequenced in a study of cytotoxic CD8 clonotypes in ibrutinib-treated CLL. Sequenced by immunoSEQ multiplex PCR; TCRdb stores in-frame clones only, minus some. Here the sample spans more than 25,000 clones, more than 65% being singletons. The material sequenced was PBMCs, taken after 24 months of ibrutinib treatment. The receptor source for this set is a human donor with chronic lymphocytic leukemia.

V usage is TRBV4-2 and J usage is TRBJ1-4; the match to TRBD1 covers 9 bases. The germline V gene has CDR1 LGHNA and CDR2 YNFKEQ. The V segment lost 4 bases and the J segment 8 bases; nucleotides outside the gene matches: 8. The CDR3 is made up of 15 amino acids. CDR3: CASSRESTGGEKLFF. CDR3 in DNA: TGTGCCAGCAGCCGCGAAAGTACAGGGGGCGAAAAACTGTTTTTT.

V usage is TRBV4-2 and J usage is TRBJ2-1, with 11 bases that match TRBD2. Germline values: CDR1 LGHNA, CDR2 YNFKEQ. The CDR3 runs 15 residues. The junction had 3 bases not matched to a gene; V was cut back by 0 bases and J by 8 bases. The CDR3 sequence is CASSQETSGDYEQFF. CDR3 nucleotides: TGTGCCAGCAGCCAAGAGACTAGCGGGGACTATGAGCAGTTCTTC.